One TCR beta chain is described in this entry. The source of the sample is a study of T cell changes during pregnancy in multiple sclerosis. TCRdb's copy holds only in-frame clones and misses some; the assay was immunoSEQ multiplex PCR. The data show about 49,000 clones, nearly 90% seen once. The germline CDR1 and CDR2 sequences are SGDLS and YYNGEE. With 0 bases clipped from V and 1 base from J, the junction kept 3 bases outside the gene matches. The length of the CDR3 is 16 residues. The origin of this receptor is a female donor in good health, enrolled as a control in a pregnancy study. The V gene is TRBV9, the J gene TRBJ1-3; TRBD1 aligns across 8 bases. The input for sequencing was peripheral blood, taken after pregnancy. CDR3 bases: TGTGCCAGCAGCGTAGCAGGGGGCCTTTCTGGAAACACCATATATTTT. As protein: CASSVAGGLSGNTIYF. The full variable domain, completed using reference TRBV9 and TRBJ1-3, is DSGVTQTPKHLITATGQRVTLRCSPRSGDLSVYWYQQSLDQGLQFLIQYYNGEERAKGNILERFSAQQFPDLHSELNLSSLELGDSALYFCASSVAGGLSGNTIYFGEGSWLTVV.